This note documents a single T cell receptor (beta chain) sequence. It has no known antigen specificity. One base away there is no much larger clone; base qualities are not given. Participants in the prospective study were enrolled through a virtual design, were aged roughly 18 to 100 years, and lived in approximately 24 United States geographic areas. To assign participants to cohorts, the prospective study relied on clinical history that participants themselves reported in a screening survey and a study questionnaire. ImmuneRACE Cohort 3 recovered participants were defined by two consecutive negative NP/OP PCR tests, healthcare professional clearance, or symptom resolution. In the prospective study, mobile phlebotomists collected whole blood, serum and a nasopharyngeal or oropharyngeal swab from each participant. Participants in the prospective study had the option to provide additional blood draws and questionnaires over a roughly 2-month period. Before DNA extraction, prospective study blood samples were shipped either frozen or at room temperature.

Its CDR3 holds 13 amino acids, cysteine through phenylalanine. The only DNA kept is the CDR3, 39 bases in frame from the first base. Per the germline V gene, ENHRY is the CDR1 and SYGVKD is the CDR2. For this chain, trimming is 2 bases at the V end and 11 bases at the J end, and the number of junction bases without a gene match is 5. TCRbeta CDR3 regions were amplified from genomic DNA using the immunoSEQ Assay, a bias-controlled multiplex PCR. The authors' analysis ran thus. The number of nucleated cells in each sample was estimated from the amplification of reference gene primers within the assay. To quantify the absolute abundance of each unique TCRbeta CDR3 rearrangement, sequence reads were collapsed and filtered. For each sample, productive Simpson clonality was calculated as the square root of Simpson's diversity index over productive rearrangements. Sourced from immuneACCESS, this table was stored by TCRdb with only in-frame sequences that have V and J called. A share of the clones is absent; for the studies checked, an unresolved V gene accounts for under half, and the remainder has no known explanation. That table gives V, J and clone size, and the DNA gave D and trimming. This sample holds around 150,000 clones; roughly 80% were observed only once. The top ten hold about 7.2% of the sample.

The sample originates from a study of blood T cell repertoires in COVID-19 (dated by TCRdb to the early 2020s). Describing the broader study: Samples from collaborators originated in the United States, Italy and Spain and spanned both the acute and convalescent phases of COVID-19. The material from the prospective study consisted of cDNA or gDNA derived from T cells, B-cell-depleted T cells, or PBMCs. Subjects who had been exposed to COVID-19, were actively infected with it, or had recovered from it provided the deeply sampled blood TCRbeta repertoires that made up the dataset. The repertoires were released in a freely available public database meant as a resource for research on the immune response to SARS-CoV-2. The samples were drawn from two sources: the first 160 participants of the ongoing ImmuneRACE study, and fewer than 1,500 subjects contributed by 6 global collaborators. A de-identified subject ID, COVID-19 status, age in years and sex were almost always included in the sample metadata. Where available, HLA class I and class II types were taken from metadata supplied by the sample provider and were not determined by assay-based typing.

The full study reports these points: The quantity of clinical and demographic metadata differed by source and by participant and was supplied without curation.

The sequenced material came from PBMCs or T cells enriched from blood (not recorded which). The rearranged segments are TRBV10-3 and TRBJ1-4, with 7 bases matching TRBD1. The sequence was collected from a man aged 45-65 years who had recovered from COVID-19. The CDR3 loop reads CAISEQQGQKLFF. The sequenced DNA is TGTGCCATCAGTGAGCAACAGGGACAGAAACTGTTTTTT.